This TCR beta chain was profiled in a study of T cells after yellow fever vaccination. Study results and limitations: Most clones from primary vaccination were detected again post-booster (approximately 96% CD4, 88% CD8).

The V gene lost 7 bases and the J gene lost 1 base, with 10 bases spanning the gap. CDR3 size: 13 residues. The germline gives CDR1 LNHDA, CDR2 SQIVND (reference sequence). 5'RACE template switching produced TCR cDNA carrying a universal primer site and UMIs. TCRdb analysed the 5' RACE reads with MiXCR anew, one entry per CDR3 protein. The sample includes hundreds of thousands of distinct CDR3 sequences, roughly 8% seen only once; the top ten take about 16%. Points on this clonotype: Its cognate antigen is unknown.

The clonotype comes from a young man who received the YFV17D yellow fever vaccine. The sample consisted of PBMCs, taken around 45 days after the first yellow fever vaccination. The chain links TRBV19 to TRBJ1-1; TRBD1 is a possible D gene (5 bases). This CDR3 is CASKPTANTEAFF. The CDR3 bases are TGTGCCAGTAAACCGACAGCGAACACTGAAGCTTTCTTT.